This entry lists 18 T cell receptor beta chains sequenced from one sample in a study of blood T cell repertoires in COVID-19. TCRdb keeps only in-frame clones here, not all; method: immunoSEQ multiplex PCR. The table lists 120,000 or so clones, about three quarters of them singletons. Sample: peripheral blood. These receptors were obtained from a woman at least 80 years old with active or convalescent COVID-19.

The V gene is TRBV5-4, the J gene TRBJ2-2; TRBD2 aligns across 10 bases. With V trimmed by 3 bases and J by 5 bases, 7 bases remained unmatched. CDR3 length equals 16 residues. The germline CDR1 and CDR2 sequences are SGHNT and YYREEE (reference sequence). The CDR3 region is CASSSPSGRLTGELFF. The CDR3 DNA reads TGTGCCAGCAGCTCCCCTAGCGGGAGACTAACCGGGGAGCTGTTTTTT.

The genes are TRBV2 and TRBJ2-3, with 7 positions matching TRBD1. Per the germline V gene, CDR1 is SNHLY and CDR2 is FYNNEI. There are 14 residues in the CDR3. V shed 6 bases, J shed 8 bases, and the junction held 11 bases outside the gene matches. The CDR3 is CASRAIQGPATQYF. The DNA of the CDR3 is TGTGCCAGCAGGGCCATACAGGGGCCCGCTACGCAGTATTTT.

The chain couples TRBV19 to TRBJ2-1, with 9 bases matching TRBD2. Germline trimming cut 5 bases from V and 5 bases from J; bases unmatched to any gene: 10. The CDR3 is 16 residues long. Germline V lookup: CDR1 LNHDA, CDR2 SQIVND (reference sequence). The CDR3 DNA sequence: TGTGCCAGTAGTTCTCCTTGGGGACTAGCTGACAATGAGCAGTTCTTC. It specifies CASSSPWGLADNEQFF.

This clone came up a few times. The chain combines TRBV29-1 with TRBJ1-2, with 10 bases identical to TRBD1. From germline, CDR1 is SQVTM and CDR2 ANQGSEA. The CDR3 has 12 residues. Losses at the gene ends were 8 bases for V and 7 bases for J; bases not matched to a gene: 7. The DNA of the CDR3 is TGCAGCATTGGGACAGGGGTCGGTGGCTACACCTTC. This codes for CSIGTGVGGYTF.

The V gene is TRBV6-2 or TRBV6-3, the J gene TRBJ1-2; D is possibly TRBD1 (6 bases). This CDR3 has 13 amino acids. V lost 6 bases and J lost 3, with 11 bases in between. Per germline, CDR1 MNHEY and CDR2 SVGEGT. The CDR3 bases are TGTGCCAGCAGCGTACAGGGAGACTATGGCTACACCTTC. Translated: CASSVQGDYGYTF.

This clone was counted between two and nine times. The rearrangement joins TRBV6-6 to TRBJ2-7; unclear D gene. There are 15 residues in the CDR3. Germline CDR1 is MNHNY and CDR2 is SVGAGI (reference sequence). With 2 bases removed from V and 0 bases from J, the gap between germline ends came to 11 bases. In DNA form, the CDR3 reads TGTGCCAGCAGTTACCCCGCGGAGAGCTCCTACGAGCAGTACTTC. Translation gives CASSYPAESSYEQYF.

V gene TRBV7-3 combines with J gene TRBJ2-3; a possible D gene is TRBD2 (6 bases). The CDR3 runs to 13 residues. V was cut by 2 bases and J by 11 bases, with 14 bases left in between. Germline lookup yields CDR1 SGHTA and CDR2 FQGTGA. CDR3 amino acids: CASSLGPGTLQYF. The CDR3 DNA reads TGTGCCAGCAGCTTAGGCCCCGGGACTTTGCAGTATTTT.

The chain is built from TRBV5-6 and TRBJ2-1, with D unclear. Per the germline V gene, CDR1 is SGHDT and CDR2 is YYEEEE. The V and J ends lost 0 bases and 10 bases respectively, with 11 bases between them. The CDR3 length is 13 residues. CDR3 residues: CASSLALMREQFF. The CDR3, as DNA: TGTGCCAGCAGCTTGGCGTTAATGCGGGAGCAGTTCTTC. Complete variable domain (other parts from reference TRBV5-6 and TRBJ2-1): DAGVTQSPTHLIKTRGQQVTLRCSPKSGHDTVSWYQQALGQGPQFIFQYYEEEERQRGNFPDRFSGHQFPNYSSELNVNALLLGDSALYLCASSLALMREQFFGPGTRLTVL.

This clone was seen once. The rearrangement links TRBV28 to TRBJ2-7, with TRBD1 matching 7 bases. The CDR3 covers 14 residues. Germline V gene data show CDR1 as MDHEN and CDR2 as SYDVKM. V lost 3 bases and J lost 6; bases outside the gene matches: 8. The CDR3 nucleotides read TGTGCCAGCAGTTTCCACGACAGGGACGGCGAGCAGTACTTC. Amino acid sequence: CASSFHDRDGEQYF.

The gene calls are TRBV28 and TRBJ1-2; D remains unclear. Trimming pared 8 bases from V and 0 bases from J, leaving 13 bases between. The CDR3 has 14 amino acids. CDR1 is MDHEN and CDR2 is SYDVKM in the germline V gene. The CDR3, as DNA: TGTGCCAGCGGGTCCTCAGGCCCTAACTATGGCTACACCTTC. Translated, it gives CASGSSGPNYGYTF.

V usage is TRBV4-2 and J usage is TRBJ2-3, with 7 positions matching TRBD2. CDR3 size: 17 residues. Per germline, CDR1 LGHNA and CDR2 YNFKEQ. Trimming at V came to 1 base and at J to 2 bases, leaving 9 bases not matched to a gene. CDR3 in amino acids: CASSQVITSETTDTQYF. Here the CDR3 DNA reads TGTGCCAGCAGCCAAGTGATAACTAGCGAGACCACAGATACGCAGTATTTT.

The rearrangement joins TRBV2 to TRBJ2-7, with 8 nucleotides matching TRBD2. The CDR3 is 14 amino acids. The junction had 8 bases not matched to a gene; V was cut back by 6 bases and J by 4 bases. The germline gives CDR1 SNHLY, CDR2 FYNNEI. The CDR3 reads CASSAGLVVYEQYF. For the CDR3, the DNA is TGTGCCAGCAGCGCGGGACTAGTAGTTTACGAGCAGTACTTC.

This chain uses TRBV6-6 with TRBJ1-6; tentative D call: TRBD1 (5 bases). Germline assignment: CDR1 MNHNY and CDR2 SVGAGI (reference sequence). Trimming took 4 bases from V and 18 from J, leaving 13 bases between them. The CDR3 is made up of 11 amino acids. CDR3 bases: TGTGCCAGCAGTTTCCAGGGCGTCCCCCACTTT. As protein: CASSFQGVPHF.

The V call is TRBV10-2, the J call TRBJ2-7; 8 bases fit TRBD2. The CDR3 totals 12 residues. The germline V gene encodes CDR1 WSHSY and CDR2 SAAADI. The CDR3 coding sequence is TGCGTAACGGGGGGGCGCGCCTACGAGCAGTACTTC. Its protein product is CVTGGRAYEQYF.

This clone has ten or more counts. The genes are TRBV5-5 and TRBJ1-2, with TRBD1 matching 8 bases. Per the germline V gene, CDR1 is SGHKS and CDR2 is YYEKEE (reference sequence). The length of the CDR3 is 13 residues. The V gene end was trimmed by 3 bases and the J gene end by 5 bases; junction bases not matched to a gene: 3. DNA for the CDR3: TGTGCCAGCAGCTGGACAGGGTTTTATGGCTACACCTTC. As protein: CASSWTGFYGYTF.

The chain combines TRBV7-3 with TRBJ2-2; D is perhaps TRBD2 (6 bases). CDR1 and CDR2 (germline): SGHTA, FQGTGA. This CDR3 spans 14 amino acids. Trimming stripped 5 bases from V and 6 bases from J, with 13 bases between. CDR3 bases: TGTGCCAGCAGCCCTACGGGAGTACCCGGGGAGCTGTTTTTT. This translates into CASSPTGVPGELFF.

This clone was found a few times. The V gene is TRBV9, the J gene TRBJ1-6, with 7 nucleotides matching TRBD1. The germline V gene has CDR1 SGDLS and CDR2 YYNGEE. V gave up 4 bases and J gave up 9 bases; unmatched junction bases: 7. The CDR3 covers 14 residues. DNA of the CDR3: TGTGCCAGCAGCATCCGACAGGGAGGTTCACCCCTCCACTTT. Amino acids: CASSIRQGGSPLHF.

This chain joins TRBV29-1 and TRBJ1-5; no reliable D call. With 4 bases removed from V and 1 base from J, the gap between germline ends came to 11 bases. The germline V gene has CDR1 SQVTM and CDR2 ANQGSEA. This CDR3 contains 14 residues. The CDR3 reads CSVGSGSSNQPQHF. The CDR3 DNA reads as TGCAGCGTTGGTTCGGGGAGCAGCAATCAGCCCCAGCATTTT.